A selection of T cell receptor beta chains follows, all from one sample in a study of Graves' ophthalmopathy and Graves' hyperthyroidism. TCRdb redid the calling of the multiplex PCR reads with MiXCR, one entry per CDR3 protein. The sample gives 300,000 to 400,000 distinct CDR3 sequences, roughly 15% of which show up once; roughly an eighth is in the top ten. Source material: peripheral blood. The receptors shown here come from an adult man with Graves' ophthalmopathy. Each CDR3 is given with its conserved first and last residue. The D gene is left open where the match is weak. The size field is filled for only some rows; it gives once, few, many or a size class.

>NA|TRBJ1-3|TRBV27|many
CASSSYRDGGNTIYF
TGTGCCAGCAGTTCCTACCGGGACGGCGGAAACACCATATATTTT
>NA|TRBJ1-6|TRBV11-2|many
CASSPDIWNSPLHF
TGTGCCAGCAGCCCCGACATTTGGAATTCACCCCTCCACTTT
>NA|TRBJ2-2|TRBV7-3|many
CASSSDFLRTGELFF
TGTGCCAGCAGTTCGGACTTCTTACGCACCGGGGAGCTGTTTTTT
>NA|TRBJ2-7|TRBV24-1|NA
CATSDSQSYEQYF
TGTGCCACCAGTGATTCACAGAGCTACGAGCAGTACTTC
>NA|TRBJ1-1|TRBV28|NA
CASSEWTADTEAFF
TGTGCCAGCAGCGAATGGACAGCTGACACTGAAGCTTTCTTT
>NA|TRBJ2-7|TRBV12-3/TRBV12-4|NA
CASSPWGAGRREQYF
TGTGCCAGCAGTCCCTGGGGGGCAGGGAGACGCGAGCAGTACTTC
>NA|TRBJ1-6|TRBV6-1|many
CASGRGRDSPLHF
TGTGCCAGCGGACGCGGGAGGGACTCACCCCTCCACTTT
>NA|TRBJ1-5|TRBV6-2/TRBV6-3|many
CASSVPYSNQPQHF
TGTGCCAGCAGTGTCCCTTATAGCAATCAGCCCCAGCATTTT
>NA|TRBJ2-7|TRBV14|many
CASSQGVRGEQYF
TGTGCCAGCAGCCAGGGCGTACGGGGCGAGCAGTACTTC
>NA|TRBJ1-1|TRBV20-1|many
CSANPRMTDTEAFF
TGCAGTGCAAACCCTCGGATGACAGACACTGAAGCTTTCTTT
>NA|TRBJ1-6|TRBV6-1|many
CATKADGPSYNSPLHF
TGTGCCACCAAGGCTGACGGACCCTCCTATAATTCACCCCTCCACTTT
>NA|TRBJ2-7|TRBV5-1|many
CASSLGTGRVYEQYF
TGCGCCAGCAGCTTGGGGACAGGGAGGGTCTACGAGCAGTACTTC
>NA|TRBJ1-1|TRBV4-1|NA
CASSPSTGLNTEAFF
TGCGCCAGCAGCCCCTCGACAGGTCTGAACACTGAAGCTTTCTTT
>NA|TRBJ1-5|TRBV28|many
CASSSPRHPQHF
TGTGCCAGCAGTTCCCCCCGACACCCCCAGCATTTT